This section outlines one T cell receptor (beta chain) sequence together with its context. Its specificity is unknown. Around 100 mL of blood, on average, came from one heparinised draw per donor. Each sorted population was over 98% pure. The isolated RNA, all of it, was reverse transcribed, so expressed TCRB transcripts were what got sequenced. Sequencing used immunoSEQ multiplex PCR; TCRdb keeps in-frame clones, though not all of them. Here the sample spans hundreds of thousands of clones, 10% to 15% being singletons. The data are from a study of beta chain features in type 1 diabetes. Study-wide results and limits: Whether HLA type influences TCRB rearrangement remained unresolved here. Compared to healthy donors, patients appeared to have naive, central memory and Treg TCRB repertoires that were more alike.

Trimming removed 2 bases from V and 5 bases from J, with 6 bases in between. CDR3 length equals 12 residues. Germline-derived CDR1 and CDR2 are MGHDK and SYGVNS. V usage is TRBV25-1 and J usage is TRBJ1-2; D gene ambiguous. Sample: naive CD4+ T cells from blood. The sequence was collected from a man between 18 and 29 years old in good health. The CDR3 spells CASSESRYGYTF. For the CDR3, the DNA is TGTGCCAGCAGTGAAAGTCGGTATGGCTACACCTTC.